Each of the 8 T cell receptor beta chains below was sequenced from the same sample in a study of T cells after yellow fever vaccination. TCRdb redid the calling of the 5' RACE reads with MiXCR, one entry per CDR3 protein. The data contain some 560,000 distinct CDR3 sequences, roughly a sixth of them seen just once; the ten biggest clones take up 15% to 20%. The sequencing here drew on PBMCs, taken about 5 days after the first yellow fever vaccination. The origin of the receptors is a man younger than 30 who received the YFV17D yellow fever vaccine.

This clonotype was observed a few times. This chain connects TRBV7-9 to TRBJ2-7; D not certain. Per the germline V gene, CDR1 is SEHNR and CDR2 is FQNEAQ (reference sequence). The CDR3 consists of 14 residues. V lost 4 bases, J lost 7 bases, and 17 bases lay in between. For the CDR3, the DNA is TGTGCCAGCAGCTCCTCGAGAGACCCCTTGGAGCAGTACGTC. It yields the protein CASSSSRDPLEQYV.

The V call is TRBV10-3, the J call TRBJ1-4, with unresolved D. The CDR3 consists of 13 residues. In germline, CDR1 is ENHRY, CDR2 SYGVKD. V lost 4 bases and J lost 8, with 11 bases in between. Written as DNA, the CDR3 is TGTGCCATCAGTGTCTCGGAAGGGGAAAAACTGTTTTTT. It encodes CAISVSEGEKLFF.

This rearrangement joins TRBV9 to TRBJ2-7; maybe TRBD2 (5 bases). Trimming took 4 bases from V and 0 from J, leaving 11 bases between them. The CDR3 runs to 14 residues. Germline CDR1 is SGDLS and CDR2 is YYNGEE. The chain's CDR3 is CASSTMEVSYEQYF. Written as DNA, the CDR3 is TGTGCCAGCAGCACGATGGAGGTCTCCTACGAGCAGTACTTC.

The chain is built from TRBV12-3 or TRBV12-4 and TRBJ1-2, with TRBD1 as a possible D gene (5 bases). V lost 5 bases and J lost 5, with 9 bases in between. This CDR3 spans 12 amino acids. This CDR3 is CASSQGKYGYTF. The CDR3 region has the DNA TGTGCCAGCAGTCAGGGCAAGTATGGCTACACCTTC.

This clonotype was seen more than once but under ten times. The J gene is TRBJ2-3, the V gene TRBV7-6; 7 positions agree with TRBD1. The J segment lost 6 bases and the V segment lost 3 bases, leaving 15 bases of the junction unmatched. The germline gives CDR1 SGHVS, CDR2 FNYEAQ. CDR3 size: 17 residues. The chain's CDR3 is CASSFGGDSFSGDTQYF. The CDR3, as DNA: TGTGCCAGCAGCTTTGGTGGGGACAGCTTTTCTGGCGATACGCAGTATTTT.

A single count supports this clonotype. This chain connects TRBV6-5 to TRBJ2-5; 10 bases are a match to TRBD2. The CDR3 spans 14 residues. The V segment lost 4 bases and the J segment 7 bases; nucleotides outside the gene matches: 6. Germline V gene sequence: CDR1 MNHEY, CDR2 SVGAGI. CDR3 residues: CASSWTSGRVTQYF. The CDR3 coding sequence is TGTGCCAGCAGTTGGACTAGCGGACGCGTGACCCAGTACTTC.

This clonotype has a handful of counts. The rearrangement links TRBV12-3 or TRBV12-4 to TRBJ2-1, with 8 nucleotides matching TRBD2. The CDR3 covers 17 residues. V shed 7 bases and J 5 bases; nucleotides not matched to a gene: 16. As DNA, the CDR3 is TGTGCCAGCATACCCGCCAGCGGGGGCCTTACCGACAATGAGCAGTTCTTC. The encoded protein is CASIPASGGLTDNEQFF.

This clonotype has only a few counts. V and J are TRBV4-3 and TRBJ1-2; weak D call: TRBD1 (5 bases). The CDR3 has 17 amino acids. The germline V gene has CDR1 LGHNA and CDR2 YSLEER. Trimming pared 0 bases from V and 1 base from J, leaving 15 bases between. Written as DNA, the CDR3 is TGCGCCAGCAGCCAAGAGTTGGCAGGGTCGAATAACTATGGCTACACCTTC. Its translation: CASSQELAGSNNYGYTF.